This TCR beta chain emerged from a study of blood T cell repertoires in COVID-19. Study information: COVID-19 samples collected from the United States, Italy and Spain covered acute and convalescent phases. PBMCs, B-cell-depleted T cells, or T cells were the source of the cDNA or gDNA that made up the material.

Seattle patients were enrolled while actively infected and followed longitudinally. This clone occurred a few times. This CDR3 comprises 14 residues. Germline CDR1 reads SGHVS; CDR2 reads FQNEAQ. V lost 5 bases, J lost 2 bases, and 3 bases stayed unmatched. Profiling relied on immunoSEQ multiplex PCR, and the TCRdb table lists in-frame clones only, not all of them. The sample carries hundreds of thousands of clones, roughly 81% recorded once. The sequence came from a woman aged 80 or older with COVID-19, enrolled during active disease. V usage is TRBV7-8 and J usage is TRBJ1-2, with 9 bases matching TRBD1. Sequences were obtained from peripheral blood. The CDR3, as DNA: TGTGCCAGCAGCACTGGGACAGGGAACTATGGCTACACCTTC. This encodes CASSTGTGNYGYTF.